The clone carrying this TCR beta chain was counted only a few times. Antigen specificity is unknown. Germline trimming cut 5 bases from V and 6 bases from J; bases unmatched to any gene: 19. CDR3 size: 18 residues. In germline, CDR1 is SGHRS, CDR2 YFSETQ. The record originates from a study of cytomegalovirus exposure and HLA in healthy donors. Overall study findings and caveats: 87-base-pair reads could not separate some V segments, including TRBV6-2 and TRBV6-3.

Both 60 Vbeta primers and 13 Jbeta primers went into the PCR. The repertoire was sequenced with immunoSEQ multiplex PCR; TCRdb's copy has only in-frame clones and lacks some. The data hold 180,000 or so clones, with approximately 9.5% observed a single time. The specimen was PBMCs. The TCR comes from a woman aged 25-40 years in good health and CMV-seropositive. The V gene is TRBV5-1, the J gene TRBJ2-1; 8 positions agree with TRBD2. This CDR3 is CASRIGQMSGRGGNEQFF. Here the CDR3 DNA reads TGCGCCAGCAGAATAGGCCAGATGAGCGGGAGAGGGGGCAATGAGCAGTTCTTC.